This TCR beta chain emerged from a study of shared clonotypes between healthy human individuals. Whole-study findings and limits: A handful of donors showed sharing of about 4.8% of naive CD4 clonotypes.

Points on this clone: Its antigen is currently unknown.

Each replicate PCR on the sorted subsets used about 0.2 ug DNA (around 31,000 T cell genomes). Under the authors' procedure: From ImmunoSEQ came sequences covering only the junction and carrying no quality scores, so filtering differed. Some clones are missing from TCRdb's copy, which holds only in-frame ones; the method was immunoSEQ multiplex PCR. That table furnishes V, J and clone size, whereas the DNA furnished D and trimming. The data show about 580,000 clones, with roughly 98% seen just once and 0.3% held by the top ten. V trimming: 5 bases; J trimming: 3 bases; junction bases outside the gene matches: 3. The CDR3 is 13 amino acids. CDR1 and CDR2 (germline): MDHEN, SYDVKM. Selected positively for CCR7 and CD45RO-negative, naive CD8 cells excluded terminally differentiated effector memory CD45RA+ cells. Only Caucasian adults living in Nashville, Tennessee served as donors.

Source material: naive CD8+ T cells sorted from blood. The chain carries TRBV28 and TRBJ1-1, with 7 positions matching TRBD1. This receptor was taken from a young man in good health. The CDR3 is CASSHRGDTEAFF. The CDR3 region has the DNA TGTGCCAGCAGTCACAGGGGCGACACTGAAGCTTTCTTT.